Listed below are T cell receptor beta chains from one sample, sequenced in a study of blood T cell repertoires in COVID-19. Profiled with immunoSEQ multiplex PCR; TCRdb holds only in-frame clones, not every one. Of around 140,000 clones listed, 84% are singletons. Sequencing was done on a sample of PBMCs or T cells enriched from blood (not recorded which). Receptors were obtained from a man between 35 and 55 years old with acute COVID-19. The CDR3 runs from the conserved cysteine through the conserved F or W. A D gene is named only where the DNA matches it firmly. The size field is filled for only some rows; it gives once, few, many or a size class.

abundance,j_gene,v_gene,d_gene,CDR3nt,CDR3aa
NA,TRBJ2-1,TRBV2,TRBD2,TGTGCCAGCAGTGAGGGACTAGCGCCCTACAATGAGCAGTTCTTC,CASSEGLAPYNEQFF
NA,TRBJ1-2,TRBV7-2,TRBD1,TGTGCCAGCAGCTCTCCGGGACAGGGACTCTATGGCTACACCTTC,CASSSPGQGLYGYTF
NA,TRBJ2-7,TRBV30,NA,TGTGCCTGGAACAACCGGGAGATACGCGAGCAGTACTTC,CAWNNREIREQYF
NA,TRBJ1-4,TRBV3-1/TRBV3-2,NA,TGTGCCAGCAGCCATCGGGGAGGGCTGGGTGATGAAAAACTGTTTTTT,CASSHRGGLGDEKLFF
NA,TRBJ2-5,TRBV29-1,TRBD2,TGCAGCGTAACTAGCGTGGGGGAGACCCAGTACTTC,CSVTSVGETQYF
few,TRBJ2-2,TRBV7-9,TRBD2,TGTGCCAGCAGCTTATTCCCCACTAGCGGAAGGACCGGGGAGCTGTTTTTT,CASSLFPTSGRTGELFF
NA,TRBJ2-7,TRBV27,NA,TGTGCCAGCAGTTTGGAGGAGGGATACGAGCAGTACTTC,CASSLEEGYEQYF
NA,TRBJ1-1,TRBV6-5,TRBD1,TGTGCCAGCAGTTACCACCGGGACAGACTTACTGAAGCTTTCTTT,CASSYHRDRLTEAFF
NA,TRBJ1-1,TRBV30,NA,TGTGCCTGGAGTGTAGGGGCCAGGATACGGATGAACACTGAAGCTTTCTTT,CAWSVGARIRMNTEAFF
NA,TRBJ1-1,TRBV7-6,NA,TGTGCCAGCAGCTATCGAGGGAACACTGAAGCTTTCTTT,CASSYRGNTEAFF